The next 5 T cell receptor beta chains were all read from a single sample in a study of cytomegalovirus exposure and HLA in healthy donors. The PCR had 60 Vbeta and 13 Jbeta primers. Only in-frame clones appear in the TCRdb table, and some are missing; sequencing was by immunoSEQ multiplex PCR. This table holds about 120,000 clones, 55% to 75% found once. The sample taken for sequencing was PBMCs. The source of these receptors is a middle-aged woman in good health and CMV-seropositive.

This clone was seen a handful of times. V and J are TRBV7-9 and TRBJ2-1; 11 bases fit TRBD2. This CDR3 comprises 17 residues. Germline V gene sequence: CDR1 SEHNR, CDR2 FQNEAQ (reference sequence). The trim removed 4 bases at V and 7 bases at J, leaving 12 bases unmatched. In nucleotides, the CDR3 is TGTGCCAGCAGCTCAAGGGGACTAGCGGCTTTCGGGAATGAGCAGTTCTTC. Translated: CASSSRGLAAFGNEQFF. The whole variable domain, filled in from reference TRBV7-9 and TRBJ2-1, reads DTGVSQNPRHKITKRGQNVTFRCDPISEHNRLYWYRQTLGQGPEFLTYFQNEAQLEKSRLLSDRFSAERPKGSFSTLEIQRTEQGDSAMYLCASSSRGLAAFGNEQFFGPGTRLTVL.

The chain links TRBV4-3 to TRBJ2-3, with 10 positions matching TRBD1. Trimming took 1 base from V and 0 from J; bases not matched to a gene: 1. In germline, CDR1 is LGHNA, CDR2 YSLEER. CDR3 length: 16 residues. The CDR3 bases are TGCGCCAGCAGCCAAGCGACAGGGGGCAGCACAGATACGCAGTATTTT. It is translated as CASSQATGGSTDTQYF.

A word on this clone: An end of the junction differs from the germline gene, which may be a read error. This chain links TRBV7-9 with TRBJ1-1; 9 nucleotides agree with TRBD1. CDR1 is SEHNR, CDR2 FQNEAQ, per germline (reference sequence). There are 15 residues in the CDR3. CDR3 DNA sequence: TGTTCCAGCAGCGAGACAGGGGGAGGGAGAACTGAAGCTTTCTTT. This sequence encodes CSSSETGGGRTEAFF.

CDR3 sequence (DNA): TGTGCCAGCAGCAGGGGGTGGGAGACCCAGTACTTC. It encodes CASSRGWETQYF. The V and J genes are TRBV6-6 and TRBJ2-5; 7 bases are shared with TRBD1. Trimming took 6 bases from V and 5 from J; bases not matched to a gene: 3. Germline V gene sequence: CDR1 MNHNY, CDR2 SVGAGI (reference sequence). CDR3 size: 12 residues.

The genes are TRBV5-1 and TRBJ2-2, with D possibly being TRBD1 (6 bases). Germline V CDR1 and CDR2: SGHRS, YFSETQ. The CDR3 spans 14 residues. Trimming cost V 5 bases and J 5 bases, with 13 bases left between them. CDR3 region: CASSFDRKTGELFF. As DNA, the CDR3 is TGCGCCAGCAGTTTTGACAGGAAAACCGGGGAGCTGTTTTTT.